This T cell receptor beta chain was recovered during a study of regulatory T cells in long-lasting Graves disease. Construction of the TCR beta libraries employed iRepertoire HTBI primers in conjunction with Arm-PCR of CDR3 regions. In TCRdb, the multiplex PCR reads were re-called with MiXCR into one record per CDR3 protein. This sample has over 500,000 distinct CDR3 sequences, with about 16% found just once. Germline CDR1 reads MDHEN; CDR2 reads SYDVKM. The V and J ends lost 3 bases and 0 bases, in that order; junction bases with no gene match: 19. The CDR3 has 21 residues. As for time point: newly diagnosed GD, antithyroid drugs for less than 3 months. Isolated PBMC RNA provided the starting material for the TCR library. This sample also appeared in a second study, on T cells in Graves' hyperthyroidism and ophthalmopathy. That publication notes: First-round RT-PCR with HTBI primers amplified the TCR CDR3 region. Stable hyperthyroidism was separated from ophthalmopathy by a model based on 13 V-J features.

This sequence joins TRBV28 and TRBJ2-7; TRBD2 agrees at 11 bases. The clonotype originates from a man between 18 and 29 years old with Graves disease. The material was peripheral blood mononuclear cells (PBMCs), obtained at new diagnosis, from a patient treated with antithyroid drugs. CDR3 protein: CASSFNRLGTSGTMSSYEQYF. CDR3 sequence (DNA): TGTGCCAGCAGTTTCAACCGGTTAGGGACTAGCGGTACAATGAGCTCCTACGAGCAGTACTTC.